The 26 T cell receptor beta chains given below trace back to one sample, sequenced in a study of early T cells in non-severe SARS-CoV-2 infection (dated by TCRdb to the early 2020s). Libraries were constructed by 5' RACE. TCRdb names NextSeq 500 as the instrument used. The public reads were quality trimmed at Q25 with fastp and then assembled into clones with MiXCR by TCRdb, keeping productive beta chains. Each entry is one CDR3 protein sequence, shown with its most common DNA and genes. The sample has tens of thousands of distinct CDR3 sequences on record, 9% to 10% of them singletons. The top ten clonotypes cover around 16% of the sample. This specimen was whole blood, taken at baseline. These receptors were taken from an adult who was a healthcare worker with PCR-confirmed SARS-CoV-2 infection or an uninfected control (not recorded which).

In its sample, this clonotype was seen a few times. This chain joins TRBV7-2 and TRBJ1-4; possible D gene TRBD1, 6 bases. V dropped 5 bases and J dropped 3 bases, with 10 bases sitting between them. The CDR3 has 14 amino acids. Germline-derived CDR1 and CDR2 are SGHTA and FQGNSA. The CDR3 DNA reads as TGTGCCAGCAGCAATCGACAGGCTAATGAAAAACTGTTTTTT. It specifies CASSNRQANEKLFF.

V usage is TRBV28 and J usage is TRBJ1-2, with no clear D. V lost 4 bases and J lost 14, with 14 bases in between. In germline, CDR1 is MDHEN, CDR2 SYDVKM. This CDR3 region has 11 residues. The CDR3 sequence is CASSSDPTLTF. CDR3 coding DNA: TGTGCCAGCAGTTCGGACCCGACCCTTACCTTC.

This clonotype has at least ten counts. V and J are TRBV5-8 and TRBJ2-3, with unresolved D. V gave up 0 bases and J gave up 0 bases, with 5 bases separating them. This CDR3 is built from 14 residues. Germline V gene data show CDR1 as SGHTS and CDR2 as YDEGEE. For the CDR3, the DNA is TGTGCCAGCAGCTTGGACCCAAGCACAGATACGCAGTATTTT. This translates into CASSLDPSTDTQYF.

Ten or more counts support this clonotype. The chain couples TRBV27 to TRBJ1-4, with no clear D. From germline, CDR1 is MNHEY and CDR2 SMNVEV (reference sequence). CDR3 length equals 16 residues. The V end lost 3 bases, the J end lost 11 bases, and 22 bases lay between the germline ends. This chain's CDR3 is CASSFGNGGVRRKLFF. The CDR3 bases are TGTGCCAGCAGTTTTGGGAACGGCGGGGTCAGGCGGAAACTGTTTTTT.

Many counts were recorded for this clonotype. CDR3 in DNA: TGTGCCAGCATCCCGTTTGGAGGAGCCTCCTACGAGCAGTACTTC. Amino acid sequence: CASIPFGGASYEQYF. This chain links TRBV5-6 with TRBJ2-7, with D possibly TRBD2 on 5 matching bases. From germline, CDR1 is SGHDT and CDR2 YYEEEE. The CDR3 has 15 residues. V shed 6 bases and J shed 0 bases, with 16 bases lying between them.

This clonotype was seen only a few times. CDR3 bases: TGTGCCACCCACTCCGGTACCTCTGGGGCCAACGTCCTGACTTTC. Encoded protein: CATHSGTSGANVLTF. The chain couples TRBV7-9 to TRBJ2-6; the D is unclear. V gave up 10 bases and J gave up 0 bases, with 13 bases separating them. The CDR3 has 15 amino acids. Germline V gene sequence: CDR1 SEHNR, CDR2 FQNEAQ (reference sequence). The variable domain in full, with the rest retrieved from reference TRBV7-9 and TRBJ2-6, is DTGVSQNPRHKITKRGQNVTFRCDPISEHNRLYWYRQTLGQGPEFLTYFQNEAQLEKSRLLSDRFSAERPKGSFSTLEIQRTEQGDSAMYLCATHSGTSGANVLTFGAGSRLTVL.

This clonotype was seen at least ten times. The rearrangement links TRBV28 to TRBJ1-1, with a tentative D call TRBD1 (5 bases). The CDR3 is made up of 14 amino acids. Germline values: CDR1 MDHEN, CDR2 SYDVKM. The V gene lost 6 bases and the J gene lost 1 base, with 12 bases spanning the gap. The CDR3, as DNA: TGTGCCAGCAGGAGACCGGGGCCGAACACTGAAGCTTTCTTT. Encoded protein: CASRRPGPNTEAFF.

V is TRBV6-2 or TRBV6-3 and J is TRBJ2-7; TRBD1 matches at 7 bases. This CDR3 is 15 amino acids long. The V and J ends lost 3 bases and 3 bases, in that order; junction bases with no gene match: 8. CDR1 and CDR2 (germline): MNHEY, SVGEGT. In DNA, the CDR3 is TGTGCCAGCAGTTATTCCGGGACAGCCCTCTACGAGCAGTACTTC. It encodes CASSYSGTALYEQYF.

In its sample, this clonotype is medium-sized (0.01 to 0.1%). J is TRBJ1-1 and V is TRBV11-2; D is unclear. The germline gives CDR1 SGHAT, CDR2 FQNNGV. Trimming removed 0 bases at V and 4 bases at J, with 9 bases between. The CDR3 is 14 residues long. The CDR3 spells CASSLDRVSTEAFF. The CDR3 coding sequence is TGTGCCAGCAGCTTAGATAGGGTGAGCACTGAAGCTTTCTTT.

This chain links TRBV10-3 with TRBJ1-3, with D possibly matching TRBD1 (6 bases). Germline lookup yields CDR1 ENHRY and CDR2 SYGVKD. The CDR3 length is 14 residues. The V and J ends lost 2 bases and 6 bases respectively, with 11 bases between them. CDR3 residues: CAISEVYRENTIYF. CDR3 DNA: TGTGCCATCAGTGAGGTATACAGGGAAAACACCATATATTTT.

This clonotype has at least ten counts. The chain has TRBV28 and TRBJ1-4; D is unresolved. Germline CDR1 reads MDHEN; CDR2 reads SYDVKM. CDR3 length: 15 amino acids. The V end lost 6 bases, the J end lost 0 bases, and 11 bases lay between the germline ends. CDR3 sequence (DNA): TGTGCCAGCAGCTCTCACGGAGCAACTAATGAAAAACTGTTTTTT. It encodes CASSSHGATNEKLFF. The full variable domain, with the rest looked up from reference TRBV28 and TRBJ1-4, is DVKVTQSSRYLVKRTGEKVFLECVQDMDHENMFWYRQDPGLGLRLIYFSYDVKMKEKGDIPEGYSVSREKKERFSLILESASTNQTSMYLCASSSHGATNEKLFFGSGTQLSVL.

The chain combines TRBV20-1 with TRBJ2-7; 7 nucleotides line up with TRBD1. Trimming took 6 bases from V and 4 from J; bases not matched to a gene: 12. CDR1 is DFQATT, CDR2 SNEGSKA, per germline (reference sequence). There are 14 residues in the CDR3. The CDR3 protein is CSADSPDRAYEQYF. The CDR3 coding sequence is TGCAGTGCCGACAGCCCTGACAGGGCTTACGAGCAGTACTTC.

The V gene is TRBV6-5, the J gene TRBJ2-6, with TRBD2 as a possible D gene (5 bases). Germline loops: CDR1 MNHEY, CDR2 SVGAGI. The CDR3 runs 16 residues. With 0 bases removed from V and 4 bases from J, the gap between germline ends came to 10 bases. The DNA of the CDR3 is TGTGCCAGCAGTTACTCGATGGGAGACGGGGCCAACGTCCTGACTTTC. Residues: CASSYSMGDGANVLTF.

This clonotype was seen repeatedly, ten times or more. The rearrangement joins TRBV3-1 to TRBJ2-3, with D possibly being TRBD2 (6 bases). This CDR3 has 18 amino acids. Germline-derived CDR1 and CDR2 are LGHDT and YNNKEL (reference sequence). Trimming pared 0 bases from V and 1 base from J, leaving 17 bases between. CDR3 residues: CASSQDKARDPRTDTQYF. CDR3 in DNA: TGTGCCAGCAGCCAAGATAAGGCGCGGGACCCTCGCACAGATACGCAGTATTTT.

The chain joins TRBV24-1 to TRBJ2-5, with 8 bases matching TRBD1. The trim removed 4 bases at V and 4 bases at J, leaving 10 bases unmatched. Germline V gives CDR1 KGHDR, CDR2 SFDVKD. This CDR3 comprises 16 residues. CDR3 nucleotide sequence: TGTGCCACCAGTGAGATACAGGGGGTGGGAGGAGAGACCCAGTACTTC. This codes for CATSEIQGVGGETQYF.

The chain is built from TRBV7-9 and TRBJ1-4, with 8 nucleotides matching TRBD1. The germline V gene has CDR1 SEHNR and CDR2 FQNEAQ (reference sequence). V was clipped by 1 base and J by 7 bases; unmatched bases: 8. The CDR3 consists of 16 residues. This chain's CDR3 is CASSLGFRTGFEKLFF. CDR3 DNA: TGTGCCAGCAGCTTAGGTTTCCGGACAGGGTTTGAAAAACTGTTTTTT.

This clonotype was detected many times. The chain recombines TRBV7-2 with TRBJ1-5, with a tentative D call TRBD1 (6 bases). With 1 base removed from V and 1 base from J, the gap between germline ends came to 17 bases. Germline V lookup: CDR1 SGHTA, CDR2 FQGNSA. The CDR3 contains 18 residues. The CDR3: CASSLGPRGGISNQPQHF. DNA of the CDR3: TGTGCCAGCAGCTTAGGCCCAAGGGGGGGTATCAGCAATCAGCCCCAGCATTTT.

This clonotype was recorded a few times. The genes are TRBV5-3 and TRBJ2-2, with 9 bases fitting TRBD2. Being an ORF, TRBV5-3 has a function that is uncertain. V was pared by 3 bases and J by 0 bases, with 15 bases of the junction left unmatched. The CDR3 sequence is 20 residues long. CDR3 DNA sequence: TGTGCCAGAAGCTGCCCCGGTGCGCGGGAGGGCCCCCCGAACACCGGGGAGCTGTTTTTT. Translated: CARSCPGAREGPPNTGELFF.

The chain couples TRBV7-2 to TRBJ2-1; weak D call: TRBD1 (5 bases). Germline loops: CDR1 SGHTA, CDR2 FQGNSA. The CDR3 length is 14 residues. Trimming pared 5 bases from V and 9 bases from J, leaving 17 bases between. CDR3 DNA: TGTGCCAGCAGCCCGCACCTCGACAGAATTGAGCAGTTCTTC. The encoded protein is CASSPHLDRIEQFF.

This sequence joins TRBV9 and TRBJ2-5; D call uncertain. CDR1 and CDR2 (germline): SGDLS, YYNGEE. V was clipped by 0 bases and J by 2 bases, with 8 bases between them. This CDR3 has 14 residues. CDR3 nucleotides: TGTGCCAGCAGCGTAGGCGGAGCGCAAGAGACCCAGTACTTC. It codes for CASSVGGAQETQYF.

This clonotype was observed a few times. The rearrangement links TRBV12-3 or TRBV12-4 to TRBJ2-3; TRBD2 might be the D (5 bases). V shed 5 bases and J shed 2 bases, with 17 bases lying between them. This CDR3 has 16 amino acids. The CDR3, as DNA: TGTGCCAGCAGTGACACAAGGACTCCGTCCACAGATACGCAGTATTTT. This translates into CASSDTRTPSTDTQYF.

Here the CDR3 reads CASSQQPPRDYRAVNEQFF. The CDR3 DNA reads TGCGCCAGCAGCCAACAACCCCCTCGGGACTACCGGGCGGTCAATGAGCAGTTCTTC. The V call is TRBV4-1, the J call TRBJ2-1, with 7 bases fitting TRBD2. Germline V gives CDR1 MGHRA, CDR2 YSYEKL. Trimming took 2 bases from V and 6 from J; bases not matched to a gene: 19. CDR3 length equals 19 residues.

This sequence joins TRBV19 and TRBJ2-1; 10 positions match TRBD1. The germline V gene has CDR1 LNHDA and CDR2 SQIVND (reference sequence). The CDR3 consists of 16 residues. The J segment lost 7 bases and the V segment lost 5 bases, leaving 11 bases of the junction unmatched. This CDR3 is CASSRARGTGENEQFF. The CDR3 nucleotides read TGTGCCAGTAGTCGGGCCAGGGGGACAGGGGAGAATGAGCAGTTCTTC.

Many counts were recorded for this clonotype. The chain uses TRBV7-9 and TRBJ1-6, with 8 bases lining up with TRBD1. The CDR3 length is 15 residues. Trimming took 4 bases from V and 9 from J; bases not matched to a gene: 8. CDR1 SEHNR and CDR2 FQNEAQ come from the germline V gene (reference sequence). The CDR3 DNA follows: TGTGCCAGCAGCTCCCTGACAGGGGCGCTTTCACCCCTCCACTTT. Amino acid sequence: CASSSLTGALSPLHF.

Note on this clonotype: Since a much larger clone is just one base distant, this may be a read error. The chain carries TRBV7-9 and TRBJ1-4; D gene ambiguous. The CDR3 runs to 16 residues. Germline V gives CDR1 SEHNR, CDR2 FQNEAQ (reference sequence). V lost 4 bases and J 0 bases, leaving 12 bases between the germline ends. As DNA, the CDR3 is TGTGCCAGCAGCTATGACCACAGTACAACTAATGAAAAACTGTTTTTT. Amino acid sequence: CASSYDHSTTNEKLFF.

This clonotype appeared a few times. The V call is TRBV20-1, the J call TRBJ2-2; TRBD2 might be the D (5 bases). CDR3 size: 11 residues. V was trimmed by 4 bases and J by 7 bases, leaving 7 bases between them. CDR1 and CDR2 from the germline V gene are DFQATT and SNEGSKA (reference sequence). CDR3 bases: TGCAGTGCTATCCGGGGCGGGGAGCTGTTTTTT. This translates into CSAIRGGELFF.